Below are 28 T cell receptor beta chains sequenced from a single sample in a study of CD8+CD57+ T cells in acquired aplastic anemia (dated by TCRdb to between 2017 and 2018). The instrument given in TCRdb is Illumina HiSeq 2000. Profiling of TCR beta VDJ combinations and CDR3 sequences used genomic DNA as the template. TCRdb's own reprocessing of the public reads used fastp at Q25 and MiXCR and kept productive beta chains. Identical CDR3 proteins give one entry, which carries the most common genes and DNA. Within this sample are some 180,000 distinct CDR3 sequences, with roughly 63% of them counted one time only. The top ten clonotypes cover roughly 46% of the sample. Patients chosen for sequencing had shown expansion of CD8+CD57+ cells by flow cytometry. The specimen sequenced was sorted CD4+, CD8+, or CD8+CD57+ T cells (not recorded which) from PBMCs. The receptors originated from a human donor with aplastic anemia.

The chain uses TRBV7-9 and TRBJ2-7; no clear D gene. Germline V gene data show CDR1 as SEHNR and CDR2 as FQNEAQ (reference sequence). This CDR3 spans 14 amino acids. V was shortened by 5 bases and J by 2 bases, with 13 bases between the two germline ends. The CDR3 spells CASSVGGRTYEQYF. For the CDR3, the DNA is TGTGCCAGCAGCGTAGGCGGCAGGACCTACGAGCAGTACTTC.

This rearrangement joins TRBV10-3 to TRBJ2-7; 7 bases match TRBD2. V lost 7 bases, J lost 4 bases, and 7 bases stayed unmatched. Germline CDR1 reads ENHRY; CDR2 reads SYGVKD. CDR3 size: 13 residues. CDR3 in DNA: TGTGCCATCATGGGGCTAGCGGCATACGAGCAGTACTTC. Translating it yields CAIMGLAAYEQYF.

The table lists this clonotype with a few counts. The chain joins TRBV27 to TRBJ1-2; no firm D call. The CDR3 length is 13 residues. Trimming left V 5 bases short and J 0 bases short, with 7 bases between. Germline V CDR1 and CDR2: MNHEY, SMNVEV (reference sequence). The CDR3 loop is CASSPVANYGYTF. The DNA for the CDR3 is TGTGCCAGCAGTCCTGTAGCTAACTATGGCTACACCTTC.

This clonotype was found many times. The V call is TRBV7-6, the J call TRBJ1-2, with TRBD1 identical over 11 bases. The V segment lost 5 bases and the J segment 8 bases; nucleotides outside the gene matches: 13. The germline V gene encodes CDR1 SGHVS and CDR2 FNYEAQ. This CDR3 contains 16 residues. This chain's CDR3 is CASSPRAGQGARGYTF. CDR3 DNA: TGTGCCAGCAGCCCAAGAGCCGGACAGGGGGCGAGGGGCTACACCTTC.

The rearrangement links TRBV11-2 to TRBJ2-7, with D possibly TRBD2 on 6 matching bases. Germline CDR1 SGHAT, CDR2 FQNNGV. This CDR3 has 14 residues. With 5 bases removed from V and 5 bases from J, the gap between germline ends came to 16 bases. CDR3: CASSPAGRGNEQYF. In DNA form, the CDR3 reads TGTGCCAGCAGCCCGGCCGGGAGAGGAAACGAGCAGTACTTC.

The gene calls are TRBV7-9 and TRBJ1-5, with 7 bases that match TRBD1. Germline V lookup: CDR1 SEHNR, CDR2 FQNEAQ (reference sequence). V dropped 5 bases and J dropped 5; count of bases not matched to a gene: 9. The CDR3 has 15 residues. The CDR3: CASSPGGCGHQPQHF. CDR3 nucleotides: TGTGCCAGCAGCCCAGGGGGATGTGGACATCAGCCCCAGCATTTT. Filled out from reference TRBV7-9 and TRBJ1-5, the complete variable domain reads DTGVSQNPRHKITKRGQNVTFRCDPISEHNRLYWYRQTLGQGPEFLTYFQNEAQLEKSRLLSDRFSAERPKGSFSTLEIQRTEQGDSAMYLCASSPGGCGHQPQHFGDGTRLSIL.

This sequence joins TRBV10-3 and TRBJ2-4, with no clear D. Germline V lookup: CDR1 ENHRY, CDR2 SYGVKD. Trimming left V 0 bases short and J 2 bases short, with 5 bases between. This CDR3 has 14 amino acids. The DNA of the CDR3 is TGTGCCATCAGTGAGTCAAACACCAAAAACATTCAGTACTTC. This sequence encodes CAISESNTKNIQYF.

This clonotype showed up just a few times. The V gene is TRBV20-1, the J gene TRBJ1-1; D may be TRBD1 (6 bases). CDR1 is DFQATT and CDR2 is SNEGSKA in the germline V gene (reference sequence). Trimming removed 2 bases at V and 4 bases at J, with 14 bases between. This CDR3 has 14 residues. The CDR3 sequence: CSARPVNRVTEAFF. CDR3 nucleotide sequence: TGCAGTGCTAGACCTGTGAACAGGGTCACTGAAGCTTTCTTT.

In this sample, this clonotype turned up many times. The J gene is TRBJ1-1, the V gene TRBV2, with 7 bases aligning to TRBD1. Germline loops: CDR1 SNHLY, CDR2 FYNNEI. The CDR3 contains 16 residues. The V gene end was trimmed by 0 bases and the J gene end by 4 bases; junction bases not matched to a gene: 8. For the CDR3, the DNA is TGTGCCAGCAGTGAAGCGCTTCGGGACAGAGGCACTGAAGCTTTCTTT. This gives the protein CASSEALRDRGTEAFF. Complete variable domain (other parts from reference TRBV2 and TRBJ1-1): EPEVTQTPSHQVTQMGQEVILRCVPISNHLYFYWYRQILGQKVEFLVSFYNNEISEKSEIFDDQFSVERPDGSNFTLKIRSTKLEDSAMYFCASSEALRDRGTEAFFGQGTRLTVV.

This clonotype has just a few counts. The V call is TRBV15, the J call TRBJ1-1; D is undetermined. CDR3 length equals 14 residues. With 3 bases removed from V and 4 bases from J, the gap between germline ends came to 12 bases. The germline CDR1 and CDR2 sequences are LNHNV and YYDKDF (reference sequence). CDR3 coding DNA: TGTGCCACCAGCAGTCTCCTCGACCTCACTGAAGCTTTCTTT. Translation: CATSSLLDLTEAFF.

As to this clonotype: A read error may explain this, as a much larger clone is one base away. This rearrangement joins TRBV5-1 to TRBJ1-1; unclear D gene. This CDR3 comprises 11 residues. CDR1 is SGHRS, CDR2 YFSETQ, per germline. As DNA, the CDR3 is TGCGCCGGCAGCTTTGGGTCTGAAGCTTTCTTT. This translates into CAGSFGSEAFF.

The V gene is TRBV7-9, the J gene TRBJ2-3, with TRBD2 matching 7 bases. CDR3 length equals 15 residues. Germline assignment: CDR1 SEHNR and CDR2 FQNEAQ (reference sequence). The trim removed 9 bases at V and 3 bases at J, leaving 12 bases unmatched. Here the CDR3 reads CARGTAGVTTDTQYF. The CDR3 DNA sequence: TGTGCCAGGGGAACGGCGGGGGTGACGACAGATACGCAGTATTTT.

J is TRBJ2-1 and V is TRBV20-1, with unresolved D. This CDR3 spans 13 amino acids. V lost 0 bases to trimming and J lost 5 bases, with 8 bases between them. Germline loops: CDR1 DFQATT, CDR2 SNEGSKA (reference sequence). CDR3 amino acids: CSARDHPDNEQFF. CDR3 sequence (DNA): TGCAGTGCTAGAGATCACCCGGACAATGAGCAGTTCTTC.

There are many counts of this clonotype. The rearrangement links TRBV7-8 to TRBJ1-1, with 9 bases identical to TRBD1. Germline V gene lookup returns CDR1 SGHVS and CDR2 FQNEAQ. The CDR3 runs to 14 residues. With 3 bases clipped from V and 3 bases from J, the junction kept 2 bases outside the gene matches. CDR3 bases: TGTGCCAGCAGCTTGGGACAGGGATACACTGAAGCTTTCTTT. Translating gives CASSLGQGYTEAFF.

V and J are TRBV2 and TRBJ1-1; TRBD1 might be the D (6 bases). CDR3 size: 12 residues. Germline V gene sequence: CDR1 SNHLY, CDR2 FYNNEI. V was trimmed by 8 bases and J by 3 bases, leaving 10 bases between them. The CDR3 loop is CASGGGYTEAFF. CDR3 bases: TGTGCCAGCGGGGGCGGGTACACTGAAGCTTTCTTT.

This chain uses TRBV7-9 with TRBJ1-2; 8 positions agree with TRBD1. J lost 8 bases, V lost 1 base, and 9 bases had no gene match. CDR1 and CDR2 (germline): SEHNR, FQNEAQ (reference sequence). The CDR3 length is 15 residues. The CDR3: CASSLVGQGAAGYTF. Here the CDR3 DNA reads TGTGCCAGCAGCTTAGTAGGCCAGGGGGCTGCCGGCTACACCTTC.

The chain recombines TRBV2 with TRBJ1-2, with unresolved D. There are 15 residues in the CDR3. Trimming took 2 bases from V and 3 from J, leaving 13 bases between them. Germline values: CDR1 SNHLY, CDR2 FYNNEI. For the CDR3, the DNA is TGTGCCAGCAGTGAAAGCAACCCGCCCGACTATGGCTACACCTTC. Its protein product is CASSESNPPDYGYTF.

This clonotype has a count of ten or more. The chain employs TRBV13 and TRBJ2-1; TRBD1 aligns across 7 bases. The CDR3 is 15 amino acids. CDR1 is PRHDT and CDR2 is FYEKMQ in the germline V gene (reference sequence). The ends lost 3 bases at V and 5 bases at J; junction bases unmatched: 7. The CDR3 loop reads CASSFGTEVNNEQFF. The CDR3 DNA reads TGTGCCAGCAGCTTCGGGACAGAGGTCAACAATGAGCAGTTCTTC.

This chain connects TRBV20-1 to TRBJ1-1; 12 nucleotides line up with TRBD1. From germline, CDR1 is DFQATT and CDR2 SNEGSKA (reference sequence). This CDR3 has 13 residues. J was trimmed by 4 bases and V by 5 bases; bases with no gene match: 2. CDR3 bases: TGCAGTGCTCCGGGACAGGGGGCCACTGAAGCTTTCTTT. It yields the protein CSAPGQGATEAFF.

The genes are TRBV10-3 and TRBJ1-1; the D gene is possibly TRBD1 (5 bases). Germline assignment: CDR1 ENHRY and CDR2 SYGVKD. V gave up 4 bases and J gave up 2 bases, with 11 bases separating them. This CDR3 comprises 14 residues. The CDR3 DNA sequence: TGTGCCATCAGTGGAGCGGGGGGTAACACTGAAGCTTTCTTT. It encodes CAISGAGGNTEAFF.

The rearrangement uses TRBV29-1 and TRBJ2-5, with D tentatively TRBD1 (5 bases). V lost 4 bases to trimming and J lost 5 bases, with 14 bases between them. From germline, CDR1 is SQVTM and CDR2 ANQGSEA. This CDR3 spans 13 amino acids. CDR3 in DNA: TGCAGCGTTGTGGGCAGGGCGCTTGAGACCCAGTACTTC. This codes for CSVVGRALETQYF. The full variable domain, with the rest looked up from reference TRBV29-1 and TRBJ2-5, is SAVISQKPSRDICQRGTSLTIQCQVDSQVTMMFWYRQQPGQSLTLIATANQGSEATYESGFVIDKFPISRPNLTFSTLTVSNMSPEDSSIYLCSVVGRALETQYFGPGTRLLVL.

This clonotype was observed a single time. This chain links TRBV19 with TRBJ1-2; D is unclear. Germline V gives CDR1 LNHDA, CDR2 SQIVND (reference sequence). Between the trimmed V and J ends, which lost 5 bases and 3 bases, there was a span of 10 bases. The CDR3 runs 13 residues. CDR3 sequence (DNA): TGTGCCAGTAGTCAGGCGGCATACTATGGCTACACCTTC. As protein: CASSQAAYYGYTF.

The chain carries TRBV11-2 and TRBJ2-7, with 9 positions matching TRBD2. Per the germline V gene, CDR1 is SGHAT and CDR2 is FQNNGV. This CDR3 is built from 14 residues. V lost 4 bases, J lost 7 bases, and 8 bases stayed unmatched. Here the CDR3 DNA reads TGTGCCAGCAGCTGGGTGGCGGGAGGGGGGGAGCAGTACTTC. Its translation is CASSWVAGGGEQYF.

As DNA, the CDR3 is TGTGCCAGCAGCCTCCTTGGGGTCAGAACAGAAGCTTTCTTT. Translated, it gives CASSLLGVRTEAFF. This chain joins TRBV7-3 and TRBJ1-1; D is unresolved. The germline gives CDR1 SGHTA, CDR2 FQGTGA. The V and J ends lost 5 bases and 8 bases respectively, with 18 bases between them. This CDR3 has 14 amino acids.

This clonotype was seen a handful of times. V and J are TRBV20-1 and TRBJ2-3, with D perhaps TRBD1 (6 bases). The CDR3 covers 13 residues. V gave up 3 bases and J gave up 5 bases, with 12 bases separating them. Germline V gives CDR1 DFQATT, CDR2 SNEGSKA (reference sequence). The CDR3 sequence is CSASQGSGDTQYF. DNA of the CDR3: TGCAGTGCTAGCCAGGGGAGTGGAGATACGCAGTATTTT.

The gene calls are TRBV7-9 and TRBJ1-1, with D perhaps matching TRBD1 (6 bases). Per the germline V gene, CDR1 is SEHNR and CDR2 is FQNEAQ (reference sequence). The V and J ends lost 5 bases and 0 bases respectively, with 16 bases between them. The length of the CDR3 is 16 residues. For the CDR3, the DNA is TGTGCCAGCAGCCCTCCGACAGGTATCTTGAACACTGAAGCTTTCTTT. Protein: CASSPPTGILNTEAFF.

The chain joins TRBV9 to TRBJ1-6; D is perhaps TRBD1 (5 bases). The CDR3 has 15 residues. Per the germline V gene, CDR1 is SGDLS and CDR2 is YYNGEE. The V gene lost 4 bases and the J gene lost 8 bases, with 16 bases spanning the gap. CDR3 nucleotide sequence: TGTGCCAGCAGCCCACAGTCCGGGGCCGATTCACCCCTCCACTTT. The encoded protein is CASSPQSGADSPLHF.

This clonotype was seen a few times. V gene TRBV7-9 combines with J gene TRBJ2-7, with 7 bases aligning to TRBD1. The CDR3 has 13 amino acids. Germline lookup yields CDR1 SEHNR and CDR2 FQNEAQ (reference sequence). The ends lost 2 bases at V and 5 bases at J; junction bases unmatched: 3. The CDR3 coding sequence is TGTGCCAGCAGCTTACCCGGGACAGACGAGCAGTACTTC. It specifies CASSLPGTDEQYF.